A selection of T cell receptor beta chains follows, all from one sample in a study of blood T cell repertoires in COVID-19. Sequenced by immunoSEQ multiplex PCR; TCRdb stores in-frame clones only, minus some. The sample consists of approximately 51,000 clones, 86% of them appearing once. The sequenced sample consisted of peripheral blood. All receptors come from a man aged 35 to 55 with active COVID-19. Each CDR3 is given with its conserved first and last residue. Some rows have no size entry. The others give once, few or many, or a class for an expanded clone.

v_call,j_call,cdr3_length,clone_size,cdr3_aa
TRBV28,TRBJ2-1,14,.,CASLYTSGYNEQFF
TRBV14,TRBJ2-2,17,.,CASSPPTGTYDTGELFF
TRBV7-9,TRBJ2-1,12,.,CASSLAWHEQFF
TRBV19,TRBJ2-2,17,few,CASSRPPGGPNTGELFF
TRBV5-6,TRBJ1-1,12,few,CASRAGGTEAFF
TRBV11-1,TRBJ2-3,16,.,CASSSPGQGFSDTQYF
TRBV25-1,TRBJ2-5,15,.,CASTSGGGGQETQYF
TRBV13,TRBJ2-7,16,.,CASSSLNRGTVHEQYF
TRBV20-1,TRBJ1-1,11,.,CSVQGYNEAFF
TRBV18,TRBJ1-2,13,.,CASSSTENYGYTF
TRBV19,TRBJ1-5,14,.,CATHHGTGYQPQHF
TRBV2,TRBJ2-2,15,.,CASTGLLSNTGELFF
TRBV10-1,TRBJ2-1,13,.,CASSRGGRASQFF
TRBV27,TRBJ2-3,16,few,CASSLRTGEVTDTQYF
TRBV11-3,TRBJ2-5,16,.,CASSPESGGPGKTQYF
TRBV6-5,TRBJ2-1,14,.,CASSRQGARNEQFF
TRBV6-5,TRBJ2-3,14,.,CASRATSSADTQYF
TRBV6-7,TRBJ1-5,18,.,CASMGPSREGQGNQPQHF
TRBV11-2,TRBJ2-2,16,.,CASSLVLAGGTGELFF
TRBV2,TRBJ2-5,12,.,CASRGGGETQYF
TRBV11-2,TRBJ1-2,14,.,CASSERGGGYGYTF
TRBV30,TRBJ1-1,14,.,CAWSLTGEDTEAFF
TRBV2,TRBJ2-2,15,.,CASSVLAGDTGELFF
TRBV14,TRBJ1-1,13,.,CASSQGAYTEAFF
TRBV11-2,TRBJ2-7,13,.,CASSLGQRDEQYF
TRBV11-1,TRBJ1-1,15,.,CASSLRTAGNTEAFF
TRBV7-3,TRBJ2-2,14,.,CASSQGTSAGELFF
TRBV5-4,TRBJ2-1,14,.,CASRGLAGAREQFF
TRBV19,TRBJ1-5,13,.,CATSWGLNQPQHF
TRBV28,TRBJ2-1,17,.,CASSQRSEREDNNEQFF
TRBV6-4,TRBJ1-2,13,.,CASSADRNYGYTF
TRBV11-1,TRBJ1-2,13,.,CASSLGQRYGYTF
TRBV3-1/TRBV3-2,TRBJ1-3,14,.,CASSQDSSGNTIYF
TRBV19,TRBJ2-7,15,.,CASSTDQGSSYEQYF
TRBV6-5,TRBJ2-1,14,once,CASTERESYNEQFF
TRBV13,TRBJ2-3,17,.,CASSSSPRVTSTDTQYF
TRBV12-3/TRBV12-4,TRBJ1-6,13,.,CASSFQGASPLHF
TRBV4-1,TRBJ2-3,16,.,CASSLTGLAGTDTQYF
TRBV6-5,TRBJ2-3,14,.,CASSNRLVTDTQYF
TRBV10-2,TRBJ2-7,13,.,CASSPGSSYEQYF
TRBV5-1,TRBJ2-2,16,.,CASSWVGTNIAGELFF
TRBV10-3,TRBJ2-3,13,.,CAGLAGPGDTQYF
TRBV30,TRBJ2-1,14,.,CAWDPDRAYNEQFF
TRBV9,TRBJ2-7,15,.,CASSAVGTGGLEQYF
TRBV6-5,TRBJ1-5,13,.,CASGQGGNQPQHF